This T cell receptor beta chain was found in a study of shared clonotypes between healthy human individuals. As for the study in general: Researchers assigned three CD4 naive, three CD4 memory, two CD8 naive and one CD8 memory plate to each donor.

This clone turned up a few times. Its matching antigen is unknown. Over several immunoSEQ plates, each subset's genomic DNA was distributed in even portions. TCRdb's copy holds only in-frame clones and misses some; the assay was immunoSEQ multiplex PCR. The sample holds over 850,000 clones, around 78% seen once. Germline V lookup: CDR1 MNHNS, CDR2 SASEGT. J gave up 4 bases and V 3 bases, and 7 bases lay outside the gene matches. The CDR3 extends over 15 amino acids. From CD4+ cells came CD45RA+ naive and CD45RA-negative memory subsets. Findings and caveats of the study: Only blood underwent sampling, and tissue repertoires likely differ.

The chain carries TRBV6-1 and TRBJ1-2; the match to TRBD1 covers 8 bases. Material for sequencing was memory CD4+ T cells from PBMCs. The subset: CD45RA-negative fraction. The clonotype originates from a man between 18 and 35 years old in good health. Some clones in this sample may be carry-over from other donors' samples. Written as DNA, the CDR3 is TGTGCCAGCAGTGATCTCGGGACAGGCCTCTATGGCTACACCTTC. The encoded protein is CASSDLGTGLYGYTF.